Listed here are 10 T cell receptor beta chains from one sample, sequenced in a study of OX40 agonist ivuxolimab in advanced cancers. Sequenced by immunoSEQ multiplex PCR; TCRdb stores in-frame clones only, minus some. The sample shows about 68,000 clones, 91% of them seen only once. The sequencing here drew on CD4+ or CD8+ T cells sorted from blood, taken in a trial of the OX40 agonist ivuxolimab. The receptors were sampled from an adult with an advanced solid tumor such as melanoma, head and neck, liver or kidney cancer.

The rearrangement joins TRBV19 to TRBJ1-1, with D perhaps TRBD1 (6 bases). CDR1 LNHDA and CDR2 SQIVND come from the germline V gene (reference sequence). V was pared by 5 bases and J by 5 bases, with 12 bases between. The CDR3 covers 13 residues. DNA of the CDR3: TGTGCCAGTAGTTTACAGGGAGAAACTGAAGCTTTCTTT. It yields the protein CASSLQGETEAFF.

The chain has TRBV19 and TRBJ1-1; maybe TRBD1 (5 bases). V gave up 5 bases and J gave up 4 bases, with 14 bases separating them. Germline-derived CDR1 and CDR2 are LNHDA and SQIVND (reference sequence). The CDR3 loop spans 14 amino acids. CDR3 sequence (DNA): TGTGCCAGTAGTCCGGGGCCACAGTCCACTGAAGCTTTCTTT. Translated, it gives CASSPGPQSTEAFF.

This chain uses TRBV7-6 with TRBJ1-5; 8 bases agree with TRBD1. This CDR3 spans 15 amino acids. The germline V gene encodes CDR1 SGHVS and CDR2 FNYEAQ. The V segment lost 1 base and the J segment 6 bases; nucleotides outside the gene matches: 5. The CDR3 nucleotides read TGTGCCAGCAGCTTAGATTGGACAGGGAGTCAGCCCCAGCATTTT. This translates into CASSLDWTGSQPQHF.

The chain combines TRBV7-9 with TRBJ2-5; TRBD2 might be the D (6 bases). The V and J ends lost 5 bases and 4 bases respectively, with 23 bases between them. The CDR3 covers 17 residues. The germline CDR1 and CDR2 sequences are SEHNR and FQNEAQ (reference sequence). CDR3 coding DNA: TGTGCCAGCAGCCGGGCCTCTACGGGAGATTTCGGAGAGACCCAGTACTTC. Its protein is CASSRASTGDFGETQYF. The full variable domain, completed using reference TRBV7-9 and TRBJ2-5, is DTGVSQNPRHKITKRGQNVTFRCDPISEHNRLYWYRQTLGQGPEFLTYFQNEAQLEKSRLLSDRFSAERPKGSFSTLEIQRTEQGDSAMYLCASSRASTGDFGETQYFGPGTRLLVL.

This clone was found once. This chain uses TRBV11-1 with TRBJ1-2, with D possibly TRBD1 on 5 matching bases. The length of the CDR3 is 13 residues. V was trimmed by 3 bases and J by 1 base, leaving 6 bases between them. The germline gives CDR1 SGHAT, CDR2 FQDESV (reference sequence). The CDR3 protein is CASSFQGNYGYTF. CDR3 nucleotides: TGTGCCAGCAGCTTTCAGGGTAACTATGGCTACACCTTC.

The chain couples TRBV7-9 to TRBJ1-1; 9 bases line up with TRBD1. This CDR3 has 13 residues. CDR1 and CDR2 (germline): SEHNR, FQNEAQ (reference sequence). With V trimmed by 1 base and J by 11 bases, 5 bases remained unmatched. The CDR3 is CASSLDYRGHAFF. The CDR3 DNA follows: TGTGCCAGCAGCTTAGACTACAGGGGGCATGCTTTCTTT.

The chain combines TRBV2 with TRBJ2-5; 8 positions match TRBD1. The CDR3 is 14 amino acids. In germline, CDR1 is SNHLY, CDR2 FYNNEI. Germline trimming cut 5 bases from V and 2 bases from J; bases unmatched to any gene: 4. The CDR3 loop reads CASSSDRGQETQYF. Here the CDR3 DNA reads TGTGCCAGCAGTTCTGACAGGGGACAAGAGACCCAGTACTTC.

The chain uses TRBV2 and TRBJ2-2; 8 nucleotides match TRBD1. Unmatched junction bases numbered 5, after V lost 9 bases and J lost 2 bases. The CDR3 runs 14 residues. Germline values: CDR1 SNHLY, CDR2 FYNNEI. CDR3 in DNA: TGTGCCAGTCGACAGGGGATAAACACCGGGGAGCTGTTTTTT. As protein: CASRQGINTGELFF.

This clone has only one observation. The chain joins TRBV29-1 to TRBJ2-7; 7 bases are shared with TRBD2. The CDR3 runs 13 residues. Germline trimming cut 4 bases from V and 0 bases from J; bases unmatched to any gene: 3. Per germline, CDR1 SQVTM and CDR2 ANQGSEA. The CDR3 sequence: CSVAGGSSYEQYF. CDR3 coding DNA: TGCAGCGTTGCGGGCGGGAGCTCCTACGAGCAGTACTTC.

The chain couples TRBV7-2 to TRBJ2-1, with a weak D call TRBD1 (5 bases). Germline CDR1 and CDR2: SGHTA and FQGNSA. The CDR3 length is 12 residues. Trimming stripped 5 bases from V and 7 bases from J, with 9 bases between. The CDR3 loop is CASSPQGNEQFF. DNA for the CDR3: TGTGCCAGCAGCCCCCAGGGAAATGAGCAGTTCTTC.